The clone carrying this T cell receptor (beta chain) occurred a few times. This entry comes from a study of blood T cell repertoires in COVID-19. Data came from immunoSEQ multiplex PCR; TCRdb stores just in-frame clones and leaves some out. The sample shows roughly 290,000 clones, approximately 85% of them seen only once. Trimming stripped 5 bases from V and 3 bases from J, with 11 bases between. The CDR3 consists of 13 residues. From germline, CDR1 is ENHRY and CDR2 SYGVKD. J is TRBJ2-7 and V is TRBV10-3; D unresolved. This receptor was identified in a man younger than 45 who had recovered from COVID-19. Specimen: PBMCs or T cells enriched from blood (not recorded which). CDR3: CAISLQVGYEQYF. CDR3 nucleotides: TGTGCCATCAGTCTTCAGGTTGGCTACGAGCAGTACTTC.